Below are 31 T cell receptor beta chains sequenced from a single sample in a study of OX40 agonist ivuxolimab in advanced cancers. Some clones are missing from TCRdb's copy, which holds only in-frame ones; the method was immunoSEQ multiplex PCR. The table includes some 70,000 clones, 88% detected once. The sample was CD4+ or CD8+ T cells sorted from blood, taken in a trial of the OX40 agonist ivuxolimab. These receptors all stem from an adult with an advanced solid tumor such as melanoma, head and neck, liver or kidney cancer.

In its sample, this clone was seen a few times. The chain is built from TRBV7-3 and TRBJ2-2; D unresolved. Germline V gene data show CDR1 as SGHTA and CDR2 as FQGTGA. The CDR3 spans 14 residues. Trimming pared 5 bases from V and 1 base from J, leaving 8 bases between. In DNA, the CDR3 is TGTGCCAGCAGCCCCCACAAGAACACCGGGGAGCTGTTTTTT. It specifies CASSPHKNTGELFF.

The chain carries TRBV6-1 and TRBJ2-2, with D unclear. Between the trimmed V and J ends, which lost 2 bases and 8 bases, there was a span of 18 bases. Germline V lookup: CDR1 MNHNS, CDR2 SASEGT. The length of the CDR3 is 16 residues. The CDR3 is CASSETGVADLGELFF. The CDR3 DNA reads as TGTGCCAGCAGTGAAACCGGAGTAGCAGATTTAGGGGAGCTGTTTTTT.

For the CDR3, the DNA is TGTGCCAGCAGCTCGGTGGGGCTAGACACTGAAGCTTTCTTT. This translates into CASSSVGLDTEAFF. V is TRBV7-2 and J is TRBJ1-1; a possible D gene is TRBD1 (5 bases). From germline, CDR1 is SGHTA and CDR2 FQGNSA. V was trimmed by 4 bases and J by 3 bases, leaving 12 bases between them. The CDR3 spans 14 residues.

A single count supports this clone. This chain links TRBV16 with TRBJ1-1, with 12 bases identical to TRBD1. V lost 0 bases, J lost 6 bases, and 2 bases stayed unmatched. The CDR3 length is 15 residues. The germline gives CDR1 KGHSY, CDR2 FQNENV. CDR3 DNA: TGTGCCAGCAGCCAATCGGGACAGGGGGCTGCTGAAGCTTTCTTT. This codes for CASSQSGQGAAEAFF.

This clone was seen only a few times. The chain carries TRBV5-1 and TRBJ1-2; D possibly corresponds to TRBD1 (6 bases). Trimming left V 0 bases short and J 4 bases short, with 10 bases between. This CDR3 comprises 14 residues. CDR1 is SGHRS and CDR2 is YFSETQ in the germline V gene. The CDR3 protein is CASSLDRTAYGYTF. The DNA for the CDR3 is TGCGCCAGCAGCTTGGACAGGACAGCCTATGGCTACACCTTC.

The V and J genes are TRBV27 and TRBJ2-7; 8 bases are shared with TRBD2. The CDR3 extends over 16 amino acids. V gave up 3 bases and J gave up 4 bases; unmatched junction bases: 11. Germline values: CDR1 MNHEY, CDR2 SMNVEV (reference sequence). The CDR3 sequence is CASSFSSGGLSYEQYF. The CDR3 nucleotides are TGTGCCAGCAGTTTTTCGAGCGGGGGCCTATCTTACGAGCAGTACTTC.

This clone was counted once. The chain couples TRBV11-3 to TRBJ2-3, with 10 bases that match TRBD2. With V trimmed by 5 bases and J by 6 bases, 11 bases remained unmatched. The CDR3 is made up of 16 amino acids. Germline assignment: CDR1 SGHNT and CDR2 YENEEA. The CDR3 DNA is TGTGCCAGCAGCACCCCAGCGGGGGGGCCAGGGGATACGCAGTATTTT. It specifies CASSTPAGGPGDTQYF.

V is TRBV5-4 and J is TRBJ1-4, with 8 positions matching TRBD1. This CDR3 has 14 amino acids. Trimming cost V 2 bases and J 8 bases; bases outside gene matches: 5. From germline, CDR1 is SGHNT and CDR2 YYREEE (reference sequence). The CDR3 loop is CASSLGTGNEKLFF. For the CDR3, the DNA is TGTGCCAGCAGCTTAGGGACAGGAAACGAAAAACTGTTTTTT.

The V gene is TRBV6-1, the J gene TRBJ2-5; maybe TRBD2 (6 bases). Germline lookup yields CDR1 MNHNS and CDR2 SASEGT. This CDR3 spans 13 amino acids. Trimming took 11 bases from V and 5 from J, leaving 18 bases between them. CDR3 DNA sequence: TGTGCCGGTCGGTCCGGGGGATCGGAGACCCAGTACTTC. It is translated as CAGRSGGSETQYF.

This rearrangement joins TRBV5-4 to TRBJ1-2; D perhaps matches TRBD1 (6 bases). There are 14 residues in the CDR3. V was trimmed by 4 bases and J by 8 bases, leaving 18 bases between them. Germline CDR1 SGHNT, CDR2 YYREEE (reference sequence). The CDR3 reads CASSHKQGQGGYTF. The CDR3 nucleotides are TGTGCCAGCAGCCATAAACAGGGCCAGGGGGGCTACACCTTC.

The chain has TRBV28 and TRBJ1-2; 7 bases match TRBD1. This CDR3 is built from 14 residues. The germline CDR1 and CDR2 sequences are MDHEN and SYDVKM. V shed 6 bases, J shed 4 bases, and the junction held 8 bases outside the gene matches. The CDR3 protein is CASSLQGVGYGYTF. CDR3 sequence (DNA): TGTGCCAGCAGCCTCCAGGGGGTTGGCTATGGCTACACCTTC.

This rearrangement joins TRBV6-5 to TRBJ2-5, with D perhaps given as TRBD1 or TRBD2 (6 bases each). Gene TRBJ2-7 matches the end of the DNA better, so the J call may be wrong. This CDR3 is 15 amino acids long. Per germline, CDR1 MNHEY and CDR2 SVGAGI. The CDR3 nucleotides read TGTGCCAGCAGACCTCCCGAGGAGGGGGCCTACGAGCAGTACTTC. Translation: CASRPPEEGAYEQYF.

The chain carries TRBV11-3 and TRBJ1-5; D is perhaps TRBD1 (6 bases). Germline loops: CDR1 SGHNT, CDR2 YENEEA. CDR3 length: 15 amino acids. Trimming removed 0 bases from V and 7 bases from J, with 13 bases in between. The CDR3 region has the DNA TGTGCCAGCAGCTTAGATTCAGGGGTTGGCCAGCCCCAGCATTTT. Translated: CASSLDSGVGQPQHF.

This clone was seen a single time. The chain carries TRBV7-9 and TRBJ2-5, with 8 bases lining up with TRBD2. Germline loops: CDR1 SEHNR, CDR2 FQNEAQ (reference sequence). The CDR3 is 15 amino acids. J was trimmed by 4 bases and V by 6 bases; bases with no gene match: 10. This chain's CDR3 is CASSLGLELPETQYF. CDR3 bases: TGTGCCAGCAGTTTGGGACTAGAGCTCCCAGAGACCCAGTACTTC.

This clone has a handful of counts. The V call is TRBV28, the J call TRBJ2-3, with D maybe TRBD2 (5 bases). CDR3 size: 15 residues. The germline V gene has CDR1 MDHEN and CDR2 SYDVKM. Trimming removed 2 bases from V and 1 base from J, with 10 bases in between. The CDR3 DNA is TGTGCCAGCAGTTTACGGGGTCGGGGCACAGATACGCAGTATTTT. The encoded protein is CASSLRGRGTDTQYF.

This chain joins TRBV28 and TRBJ1-5, with unresolved D. Germline values: CDR1 MDHEN, CDR2 SYDVKM. V was pared by 6 bases and J by 6 bases, with 9 bases between. The CDR3 is 12 residues long. The CDR3: CASSLKGQPQHF. The DNA of the CDR3 is TGTGCCAGCAGCCTGAAGGGTCAGCCCCAGCATTTT. Variable domain in full (rest from reference TRBV28 and TRBJ1-5): DVKVTQSSRYLVKRTGEKVFLECVQDMDHENMFWYRQDPGLGLRLIYFSYDVKMKEKGDIPEGYSVSREKKERFSLILESASTNQTSMYLCASSLKGQPQHFGDGTRLSIL.

This chain uses TRBV2 with TRBJ2-2; D possibly matches TRBD1 or TRBD2 (5 bases each). Germline V gives CDR1 SNHLY, CDR2 FYNNEI. The ends were cut back, 7 bases at V and 8 bases at J, with 14 bases in the middle. CDR3 length: 13 residues. The CDR3 sequence is CASTPLGGGELFF. The DNA for the CDR3 is TGTGCCAGCACCCCTCTTGGGGGAGGGGAGCTGTTTTTT.

V usage is TRBV10-3 and J usage is TRBJ2-5, with a possible D match to TRBD1 (6 bases). The CDR3 covers 13 residues. V lost 5 bases, J lost 4 bases, and 11 bases lay in between. Per the germline V gene, CDR1 is ENHRY and CDR2 is SYGVKD. CDR3 sequence reads: CAISPNRVETQYF. CDR3 in DNA: TGTGCCATCAGTCCTAACAGGGTAGAGACCCAGTACTTC.

The V gene is TRBV28, the J gene TRBJ1-2; TRBD1 agrees at 10 bases. Germline V gene sequence: CDR1 MDHEN, CDR2 SYDVKM. This CDR3 region has 13 residues. V was pared by 8 bases and J by 8 bases, with 8 bases of the junction left unmatched. The CDR3 nucleotides read TGTGCCAGCCAGACAGGGGGCAACAGGGGCTACACCTTC. This translates into CASQTGGNRGYTF.

This chain joins TRBV4-1 and TRBJ1-4; D gene unclear. The CDR3 runs to 14 residues. The V end was cut by 1 base, the J end by 5 bases, with 8 bases between. Germline CDR1 reads MGHRA; CDR2 reads YSYEKL. The CDR3 here is CASSQGMWNEKLFF. CDR3 bases: TGCGCCAGCAGCCAAGGCATGTGGAATGAAAAACTGTTTTTT.

The J gene is TRBJ2-7, the V gene TRBV18; TRBD1 is a possible D gene (5 bases). The CDR3 runs 14 residues. The germline gives CDR1 KGHSH, CDR2 LQKENI. Trimming left V 3 bases short and J 2 bases short, with 11 bases between. The CDR3 here is CASSPRVTTYEQYF. CDR3 in DNA: TGTGCCAGCTCACCCAGGGTAACCACCTACGAGCAGTACTTC.

The gene calls are TRBV5-1 and TRBJ2-7; D is uncertain. Trimming removed 6 bases at V and 2 bases at J, with 15 bases between. Germline V gives CDR1 SGHRS, CDR2 YFSETQ. This CDR3 region has 14 residues. The CDR3 sequence: CASKVIPSTYEQYF. The DNA of the CDR3 is TGCGCCAGCAAGGTCATCCCATCCACCTACGAGCAGTACTTC.

This clone was seen a single time. The rearrangement uses TRBV27 and TRBJ1-2; TRBD1 is a possible D gene (6 bases). Germline CDR1 is MNHEY and CDR2 is SMNVEV (reference sequence). Trimming shortened V by 4 bases and J by 3 bases, and 9 bases separated the two germline ends. The CDR3 length is 13 residues. The CDR3 is CASSYKGDYGYTF. CDR3 DNA sequence: TGTGCCAGCAGTTACAAGGGGGACTATGGCTACACCTTC.

The rearrangement joins TRBV11-3 to TRBJ2-7; D is ambiguous. V was clipped by 1 base and J by 2 bases, with 12 bases between them. The CDR3 has 15 residues. Germline V gene lookup returns CDR1 SGHNT and CDR2 YENEEA. The CDR3 DNA reads as TGTGCCAGCAGCTTAGGGGCTGTGAATCCCTACGAGCAGTACTTC. Translated, it gives CASSLGAVNPYEQYF.

The chain employs TRBV5-1 and TRBJ2-3; D is possibly TRBD1 or TRBD2 (5 bases each). Per germline, CDR1 SGHRS and CDR2 YFSETQ. This CDR3 comprises 15 residues. V dropped 4 bases and J dropped 5 bases, with 17 bases sitting between them. The chain's CDR3 is CASSRVGGTVDTQYF. The DNA of the CDR3 is TGCGCCAGCAGCCGGGTGGGTGGGACGGTAGATACGCAGTATTTT.

V and J are TRBV7-9 and TRBJ1-2; weak D call: TRBD1 (6 bases). Germline V lookup: CDR1 SEHNR, CDR2 FQNEAQ (reference sequence). The CDR3 is 15 residues long. V was shortened by 1 base and J by 5 bases, with 14 bases between the two germline ends. The CDR3 region is CASSLDGGTGYGYTF. CDR3 DNA: TGTGCCAGCAGCTTAGACGGGGGCACAGGGTATGGCTACACCTTC.

This rearrangement joins TRBV5-1 to TRBJ1-4, with 11 bases fitting TRBD1. The CDR3 consists of 14 residues. From germline, CDR1 is SGHRS and CDR2 YFSETQ. Trimming at V came to 3 bases and at J to 8 bases, leaving 3 bases not matched to a gene. In DNA form, the CDR3 reads TGCGCCAGCAGCTGGGGACAGGGGGAAGAAAAACTGTTTTTT. Translating it yields CASSWGQGEEKLFF. The whole variable domain, filled in from reference TRBV5-1 and TRBJ1-4, reads KAGVTQTPRYLIKTRGQQVTLSCSPISGHRSVSWYQQTPGQGLQFLFEYFSETQRNKGNFPGRFSGRQFSNSRSEMNVSTLELGDSALYLCASSWGQGEEKLFFGSGTQLSVL.

V is TRBV9 and J is TRBJ2-2; the match to TRBD2 covers 8 bases. The CDR3 runs to 16 residues. V gave up 3 bases and J gave up 6 bases; unmatched junction bases: 10. Germline CDR1 SGDLS, CDR2 YYNGEE. CDR3 nucleotides: TGTGCCAGCAGCGCCCTCGGCGGGGGGTGGCCCGGGGAGCTGTTTTTT. Protein sequence: CASSALGGGWPGELFF.

For the CDR3, the DNA is TGTGCCAGCAGCTCAAACCGACAGACTACTGAAGCTTTCTTT. Translated, it gives CASSSNRQTTEAFF. V is TRBV7-2 and J is TRBJ1-1; TRBD1 is a possible D gene (5 bases). From germline, CDR1 is SGHTA and CDR2 FQGNSA. Trimming shortened V by 4 bases and J by 5 bases, and 14 bases separated the two germline ends. The CDR3 sequence is 14 residues long.

The gene calls are TRBV19 and TRBJ1-2, with 7 positions matching TRBD1. J lost 7 bases, V lost 2 bases, and 10 bases had no gene match. Germline V gives CDR1 LNHDA, CDR2 SQIVND (reference sequence). This CDR3 contains 15 residues. The CDR3 sequence: CASSINPGTVAGYTF. CDR3 nucleotide sequence: TGTGCCAGTAGTATAAATCCCGGGACAGTGGCTGGCTACACCTTC.

The V call is TRBV28, the J call TRBJ2-7; 11 nucleotides align to TRBD2. Germline assignment: CDR1 MDHEN and CDR2 SYDVKM. The CDR3 has 14 residues. Losses at the gene ends were 7 bases for V and 4 bases for J; bases not matched to a gene: 6. In DNA, the CDR3 is TGTGCCAGCAAACTAGCGGGAGTTGGGTACGAGCAGTACTTC. Protein product: CASKLAGVGYEQYF.